This TCR beta chain was sequenced for a study of shared clonotypes between healthy human individuals. Each of the donors was a healthy adult who was HIV-negative and had not had a recent acute infection or vaccination. CD4+ cells were split into CD45RA+ naive and CD45RA-negative memory subsets. The V end lost 8 bases, the J end lost 1 base, and 14 bases lay between the germline ends. Germline CDR1 reads MDHEN; CDR2 reads SYDVKM. The CDR3 spans 15 residues. The assay used deep level. This table comes from immunoSEQ multiplex PCR, and its TCRdb copy is limited to in-frame clones, with some not included. The table shows approximately 2.3 million clones, with roughly 93% occurring only once.

The sequenced material came from naive CD4+ T cells from PBMCs. Sample subset: CD45RA+ positively selected. The chain couples TRBV28 to TRBJ2-2, with D tentatively TRBD2 (6 bases). The TCR sequence derives from a man younger than 35 in good health. Some clones in this sample may be carry-over from other donors' samples. CDR3 DNA sequence: TGTGCCAGCCGCCCCGGCGGGATGAACACCGGGGAGCTGTTTTTT. Protein product: CASRPGGMNTGELFF.